This T cell receptor (beta chain) came from a study of blood T cell repertoires in COVID-19. Study at large: Sample material is recorded as cDNA or gDNA derived from T cells, B-cell-depleted T cells, or PBMCs.

Germline-derived CDR1 and CDR2 are MNHEY and SVGAGI. V was cut by 10 bases and J by 4 bases, with 17 bases left in between. The CDR3 sequence is 14 residues long. Authors' data handling: Reference gene primer amplification gave nucleated cell count estimates. Only in-frame clones appear in the TCRdb table, and some are missing; sequencing was by immunoSEQ multiplex PCR. V, J and clone size were drawn from that table, and D and trimming were deduced from the DNA. The sample carries some 490,000 clones, around 85% recorded once. The TCR was taken from a woman aged 60-75 years who had recovered from COVID-19. The chain joins TRBV6-5 to TRBJ1-3; D gene unclear. The sequencing sample was made of PBMCs or T cells enriched from blood (not recorded which). The CDR3 nucleotides are TGTGCCACCGGGAGGATATTAGAGGGAAACACCATATATTTT. Translating it yields CATGRILEGNTIYF.